This T cell receptor beta chain was captured in a study of blood T cell repertoires in COVID-19. This CDR3 is 16 amino acids long. The germline CDR1 and CDR2 sequences are LGHDT and YNNKEL (reference sequence). Unmatched junction bases numbered 4, after V lost 4 bases and J lost 4 bases. Sequencing used immunoSEQ multiplex PCR; TCRdb keeps in-frame clones, though not all of them. Of some 120,000 clones listed, 85% to 90% are singletons. The material sequenced was peripheral blood. V is TRBV3-1 (or the pseudogene TRBV3-2) and J is TRBJ2-2, with TRBD2 matching over 12 bases. This receptor was identified in a man in his 70s with active or convalescent COVID-19. The CDR3 protein is CASSPLAGGPTGELFF. The CDR3 region has the DNA TGTGCCAGCAGCCCTCTAGCGGGAGGGCCCACCGGGGAGCTGTTTTTT.